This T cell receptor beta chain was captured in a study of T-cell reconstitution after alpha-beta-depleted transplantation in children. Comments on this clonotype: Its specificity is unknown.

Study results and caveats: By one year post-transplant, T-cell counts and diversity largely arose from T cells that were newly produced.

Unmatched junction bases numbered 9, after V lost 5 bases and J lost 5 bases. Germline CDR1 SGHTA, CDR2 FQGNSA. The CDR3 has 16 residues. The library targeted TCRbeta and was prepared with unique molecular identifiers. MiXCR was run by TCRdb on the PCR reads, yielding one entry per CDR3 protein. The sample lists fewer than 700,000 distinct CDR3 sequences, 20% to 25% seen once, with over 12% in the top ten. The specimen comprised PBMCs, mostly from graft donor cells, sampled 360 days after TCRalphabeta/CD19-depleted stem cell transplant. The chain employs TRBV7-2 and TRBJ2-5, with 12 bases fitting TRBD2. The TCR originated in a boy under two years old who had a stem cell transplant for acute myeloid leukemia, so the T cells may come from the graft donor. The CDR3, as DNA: TGTGCCAGCAGCGCCCCTAGCGGGGGGGCAAGGGAGACCCAGTACTTC. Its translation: CASSAPSGGARETQYF.